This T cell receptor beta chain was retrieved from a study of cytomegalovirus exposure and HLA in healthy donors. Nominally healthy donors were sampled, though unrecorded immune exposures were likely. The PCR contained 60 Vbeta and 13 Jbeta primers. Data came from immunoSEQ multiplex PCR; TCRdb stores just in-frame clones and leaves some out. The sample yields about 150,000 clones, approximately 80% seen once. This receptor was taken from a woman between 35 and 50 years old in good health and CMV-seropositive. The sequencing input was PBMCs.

This CDR3 reads CASSGSGTDYNSPLHF. As DNA, the CDR3 is TGTGCCAGCTCTGGGTCCGGGACAGACTATAATTCACCCCTCCACTTT. V is TRBV27 and J is TRBJ1-6, with TRBD1 identical over 7 bases. Germline V gene lookup returns CDR1 MNHEY and CDR2 SMNVEV (reference sequence). V shed 8 bases and J 3 bases; nucleotides not matched to a gene: 10. The CDR3 loop spans 16 amino acids.